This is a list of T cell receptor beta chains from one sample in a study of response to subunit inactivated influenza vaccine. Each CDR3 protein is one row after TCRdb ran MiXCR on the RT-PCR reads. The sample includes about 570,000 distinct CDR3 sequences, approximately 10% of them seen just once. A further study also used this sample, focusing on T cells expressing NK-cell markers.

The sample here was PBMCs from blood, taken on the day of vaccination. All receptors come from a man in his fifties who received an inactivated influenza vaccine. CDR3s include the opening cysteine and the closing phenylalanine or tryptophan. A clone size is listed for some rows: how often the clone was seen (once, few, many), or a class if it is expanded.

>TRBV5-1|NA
CASSLEGLAVTDAQYF
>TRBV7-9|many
CASSSSGQGMNTEAFF
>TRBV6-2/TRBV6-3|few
CASSGQPHSGNTIYF
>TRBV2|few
CASSAQGLEAFF
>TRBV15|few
CATSRDPTGTSDEQYF
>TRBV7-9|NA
CASSFEAGWTYEQYF
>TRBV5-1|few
CASRVQSSYNEQFF
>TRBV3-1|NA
CASTLTSGGYEQYF
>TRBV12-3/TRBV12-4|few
CASRSLANEQFF
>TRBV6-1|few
CASSELTLLIRGTDTQYF
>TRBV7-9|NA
CASSTDSPNYGYTF
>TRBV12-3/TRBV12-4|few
CASREGQGYTEAFF
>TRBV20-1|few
CSARDQYGRIYEQYF
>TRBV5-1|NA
CASSLAGLAGSGANVLTF
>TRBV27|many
CASSLNRVFQPQHF
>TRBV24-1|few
CATSDGMGSFLQETQYF
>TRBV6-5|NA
CASSYSPGQLAKNIQYF
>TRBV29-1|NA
CSVVVTSNQPQHF
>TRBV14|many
CASSQDLGQLNTEAFF
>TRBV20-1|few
CSAPTGGGSGANVLTF
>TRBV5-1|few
CASSYKDPESMNTEAFF
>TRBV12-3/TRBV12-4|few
CASSLGNLGELFF
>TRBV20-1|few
CSATFTAANQPQHF
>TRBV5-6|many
CASSINSYEQFF
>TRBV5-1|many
CASSLVDSSGGADTQYF
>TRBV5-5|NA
CASTWGLDVYNEQFF
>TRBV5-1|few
CASSQAGGPPNEQFF
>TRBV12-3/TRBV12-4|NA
CASSLGRSGQPQHF
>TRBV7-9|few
CASSKLAGGTGELFF
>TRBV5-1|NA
CASSSGGGQGNYGYTF
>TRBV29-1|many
CSVEEWTGNTGELFF
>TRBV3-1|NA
CASSQGGRGETQYF
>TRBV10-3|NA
CAITGGYGYTF
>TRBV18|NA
CASSSAAGYSGANVLTF
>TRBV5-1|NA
CASSPDRPGSEAFF
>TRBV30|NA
CAWSWTGGSFEQYF
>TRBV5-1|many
CASSLANPGQGKSYEQYF
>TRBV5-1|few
CASSLSRQFYEQYF
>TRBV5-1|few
CASSLDGYNEQFF
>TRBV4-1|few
CASSQDFISYEQYF
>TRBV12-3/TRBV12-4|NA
CASSWGTNGSGEQFF
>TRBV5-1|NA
CASKASVSGQGLISTQYF
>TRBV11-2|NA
CASSPQGLAGRPLYNEQFF